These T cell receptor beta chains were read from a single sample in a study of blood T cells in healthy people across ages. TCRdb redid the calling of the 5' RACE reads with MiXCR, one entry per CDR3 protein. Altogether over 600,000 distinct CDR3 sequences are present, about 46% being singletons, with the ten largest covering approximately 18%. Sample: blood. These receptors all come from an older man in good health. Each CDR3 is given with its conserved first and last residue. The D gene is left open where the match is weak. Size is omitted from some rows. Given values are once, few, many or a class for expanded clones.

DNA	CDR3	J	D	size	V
TGCAGTGCTAGACTAGCGGGGAGGGTTGAGCAGTTCTTC	CSARLAGRVEQFF	TRBJ2-1	TRBD2	few	TRBV20-1
TGCAGCGTTGGGGTAGGGACAGCGGATGAAAAACTGTTTTTT	CSVGVGTADEKLFF	TRBJ1-4	TRBD1	-	TRBV29-1
TGTGCCAGCAGTAATCTCCGGGGTAGCGGGAGAGAGTCTCAAGAGACCCAGTACTTC	CASSNLRGSGRESQETQYF	TRBJ2-5	TRBD2	-	TRBV12-3/TRBV12-4
TGCAGCGTTCATGGAGTCTTTAATGAGCAGTTCTTC	CSVHGVFNEQFF	TRBJ2-1	-	few	TRBV29-1
TGTGCCAGCAGCTTAGGCCAGGGGGCGGATGAAAAACTGTTTTTT	CASSLGQGADEKLFF	TRBJ1-4	TRBD1	-	TRBV7-7
TGCGCCAGCAGCCCCCAGGTCGTTTTTGACAGGACCTACAATGAGCAGTTCTTC	CASSPQVVFDRTYNEQFF	TRBJ2-1	-	-	TRBV4-3
TGTGCCAGCAGTGAGGGTGGGTGGACTGAAGCTTTCTTT	CASSEGGWTEAFF	TRBJ1-1	-	-	TRBV2
TGTGCCAGCTCACCACGCCGTAGTCCCTACGAGCAGTACTTC	CASSPRRSPYEQYF	TRBJ2-7	-	-	TRBV18
TGTGCCAGCAGCGTAGCCTCCAGATACAATGAGCAGTTCTTC	CASSVASRYNEQFF	TRBJ2-1	-	-	TRBV11-2
TGTGCCAGCAGAGCGGACAGGGCCCCCCAGCATTTT	CASRADRAPQHF	TRBJ1-5	TRBD1	-	TRBV6-1
TGTGCCAGCAAAAGCGGGTCCTACGAGCAGTACTTC	CASKSGSYEQYF	TRBJ2-7	-	-	TRBV6-1
TGTGCCAGCAGCGGAAAGGGCGAACTCGCTAAAAACAATGAGCAGTTCTTC	CASSGKGELAKNNEQFF	TRBJ2-1	-	-	TRBV4-2
TGTGCCAGCAGTCCACGGCCGGGACAGGGACACACAGATACGCAGTATTTT	CASSPRPGQGHTDTQYF	TRBJ2-3	TRBD1	few	TRBV12-3/TRBV12-4
TGTGCCAGCAGCTTAGGCCCACCCGCTCCAGATACGCAGTATTTT	CASSLGPPAPDTQYF	TRBJ2-3	-	once	TRBV7-9
TGTGCCAGCAGCAATTCGACCAGGGGAGCAAAACTGTTTTTT	CASSNSTRGAKLFF	TRBJ1-4	-	-	TRBV7-9
TGCAGTGCTAGACCTCTAGCGGGAGATACAGATACGCAGTATTTT	CSARPLAGDTDTQYF	TRBJ2-3	TRBD2	many	TRBV20-1
TGTGCCAGCAGTGCGGGACTAGCGGGACTCAATGAGCAGTTCTTC	CASSAGLAGLNEQFF	TRBJ2-1	TRBD2	-	TRBV27
TGTGCCAGTAGTGTACAGGGGTTTCAGCCCCAGCATTTT	CASSVQGFQPQHF	TRBJ1-5	TRBD1	-	TRBV19